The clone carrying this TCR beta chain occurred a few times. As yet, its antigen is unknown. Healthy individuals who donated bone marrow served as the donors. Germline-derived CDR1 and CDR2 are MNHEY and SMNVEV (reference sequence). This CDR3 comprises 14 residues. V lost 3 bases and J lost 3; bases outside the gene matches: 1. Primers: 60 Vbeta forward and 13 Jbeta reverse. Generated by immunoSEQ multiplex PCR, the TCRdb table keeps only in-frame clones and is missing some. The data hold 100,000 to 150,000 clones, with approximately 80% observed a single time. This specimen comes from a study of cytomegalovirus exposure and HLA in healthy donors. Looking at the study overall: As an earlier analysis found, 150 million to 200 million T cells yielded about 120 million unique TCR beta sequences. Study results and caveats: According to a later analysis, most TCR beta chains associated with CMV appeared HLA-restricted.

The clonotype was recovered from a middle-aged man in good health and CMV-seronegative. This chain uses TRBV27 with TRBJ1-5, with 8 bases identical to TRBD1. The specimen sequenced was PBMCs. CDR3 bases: TGTGCCAGCAGTTTCCAGGGGGCCAATCAGCCCCAGCATTTT. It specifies CASSFQGANQPQHF.